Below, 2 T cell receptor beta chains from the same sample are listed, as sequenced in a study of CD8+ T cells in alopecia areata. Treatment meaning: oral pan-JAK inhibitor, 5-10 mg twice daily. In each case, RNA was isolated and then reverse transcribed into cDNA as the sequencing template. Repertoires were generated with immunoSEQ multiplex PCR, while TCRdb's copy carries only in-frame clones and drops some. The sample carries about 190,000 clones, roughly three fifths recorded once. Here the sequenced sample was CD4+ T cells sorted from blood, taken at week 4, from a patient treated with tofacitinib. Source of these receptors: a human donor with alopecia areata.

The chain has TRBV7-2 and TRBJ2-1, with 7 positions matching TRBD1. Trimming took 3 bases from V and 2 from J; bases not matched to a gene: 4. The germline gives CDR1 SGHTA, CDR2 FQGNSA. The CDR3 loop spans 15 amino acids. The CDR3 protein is CASSFDRDAYNEQFF. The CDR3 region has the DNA TGTGCCAGCAGCTTCGACAGGGATGCCTACAATGAGCAGTTCTTC.

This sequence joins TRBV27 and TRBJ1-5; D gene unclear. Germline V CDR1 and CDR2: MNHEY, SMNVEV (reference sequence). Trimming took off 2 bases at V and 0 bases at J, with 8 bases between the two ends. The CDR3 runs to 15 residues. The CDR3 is CASSLTGNSNQPQHF. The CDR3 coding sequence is TGTGCCAGCAGTTTAACCGGAAATAGCAATCAGCCCCAGCATTTT.